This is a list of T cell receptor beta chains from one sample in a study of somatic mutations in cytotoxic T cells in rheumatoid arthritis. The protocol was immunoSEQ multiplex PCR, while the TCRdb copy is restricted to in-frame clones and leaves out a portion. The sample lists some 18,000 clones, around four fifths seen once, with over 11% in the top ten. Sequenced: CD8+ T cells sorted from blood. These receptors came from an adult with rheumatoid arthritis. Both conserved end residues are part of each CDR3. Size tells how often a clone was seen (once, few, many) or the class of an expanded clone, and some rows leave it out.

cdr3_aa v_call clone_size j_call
CASTRLQETQYF TRBV6-1 - TRBJ2-5
CASRRTGTNEQFF TRBV28 - TRBJ2-1
CASSIVPGMNTEAFF TRBV19 - TRBJ1-1
CASSYGVGYTF TRBV19 once TRBJ1-2
CASRTGPVDGYTF TRBV19 - TRBJ1-2
CASSARGPPGTPSEAFF TRBV4-2 - TRBJ1-1
CASSIVLEDYGYTF TRBV19 - TRBJ1-2
CASSLTRGPRTEAFF TRBV7-3 - TRBJ1-1
CASSLMGTNEKLFF TRBV5-1 - TRBJ1-4
CASSLAGQGRYEQFF TRBV7-9 - TRBJ2-1
CASSALSGGGTEAFF TRBV9 - TRBJ1-1
CASKAEAGTGELFF TRBV5-6 - TRBJ2-2
CASSTRGTGVIYGYTF TRBV27 - TRBJ1-2
CASGEITGWYGYTF TRBV6-1 - TRBJ1-2
CASSLRLNQETQYF TRBV14 - TRBJ2-5
CAISGDRVKANEKLFF TRBV10-3 - TRBJ1-4
CASAGGTREQFF TRBV12-5 - TRBJ2-1
CASSMQGGNQPQHF TRBV19 - TRBJ1-5
CAWSLGSTEAFF TRBV30 - TRBJ1-1
CASSLVQGTYEQYF TRBV5-5 - TRBJ2-7
CASTLSGGNEQFF TRBV7-8 - TRBJ2-1
CASSATGGQYEQYF TRBV9 - TRBJ2-7
CASSALGREGPEQYF TRBV6-1 - TRBJ2-7
CASSLFSSDNEQFF TRBV7-6 - TRBJ2-1
CASDGLYEQYF TRBV6-1 - TRBJ2-7
CASSVNSGDQFF TRBV9 - TRBJ2-1
CASSLGGPNEQYF TRBV11-1 - TRBJ2-7
CASSQDRGGSYEQYF TRBV4-3 - TRBJ2-7